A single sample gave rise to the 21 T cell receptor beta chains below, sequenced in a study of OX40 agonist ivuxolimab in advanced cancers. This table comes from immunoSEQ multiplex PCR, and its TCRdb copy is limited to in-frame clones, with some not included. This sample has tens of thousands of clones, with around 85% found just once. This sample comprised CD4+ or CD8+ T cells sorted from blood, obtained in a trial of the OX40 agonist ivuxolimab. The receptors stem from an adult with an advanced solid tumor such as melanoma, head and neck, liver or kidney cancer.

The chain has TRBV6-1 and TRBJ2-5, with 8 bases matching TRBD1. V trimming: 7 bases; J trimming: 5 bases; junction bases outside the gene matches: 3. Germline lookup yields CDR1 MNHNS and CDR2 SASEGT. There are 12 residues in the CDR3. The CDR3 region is CASTWTGETQYF. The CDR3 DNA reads TGTGCCAGCACTTGGACAGGGGAGACCCAGTACTTC.

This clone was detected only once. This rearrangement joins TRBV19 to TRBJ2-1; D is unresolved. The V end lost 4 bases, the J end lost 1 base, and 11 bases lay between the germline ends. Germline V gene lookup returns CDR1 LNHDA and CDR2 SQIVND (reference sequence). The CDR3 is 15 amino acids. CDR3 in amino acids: CASSKYRSSYNEQFF. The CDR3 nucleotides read TGTGCCAGTAGTAAGTATCGGAGTTCCTACAATGAGCAGTTCTTC.

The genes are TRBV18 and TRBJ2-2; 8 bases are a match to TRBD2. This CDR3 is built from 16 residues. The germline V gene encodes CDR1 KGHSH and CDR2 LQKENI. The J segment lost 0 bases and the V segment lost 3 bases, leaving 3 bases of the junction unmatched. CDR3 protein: CASSPRLATNTGELFF. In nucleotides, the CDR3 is TGTGCCAGCTCACCTCGACTAGCGACGAACACCGGGGAGCTGTTTTTT.

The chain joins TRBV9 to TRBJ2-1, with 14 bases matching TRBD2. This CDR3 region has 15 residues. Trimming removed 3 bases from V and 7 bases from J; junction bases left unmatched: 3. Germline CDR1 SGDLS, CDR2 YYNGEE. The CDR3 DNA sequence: TGTGCCAGCAGCGAGGGGACTAGCGGGAGTAATGAGCAGTTCTTC. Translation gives CASSEGTSGSNEQFF. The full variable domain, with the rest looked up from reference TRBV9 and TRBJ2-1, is DSGVTQTPKHLITATGQRVTLRCSPRSGDLSVYWYQQSLDQGLQFLIQYYNGEERAKGNILERFSAQQFPDLHSELNLSSLELGDSALYFCASSEGTSGSNEQFFGPGTRLTVL.

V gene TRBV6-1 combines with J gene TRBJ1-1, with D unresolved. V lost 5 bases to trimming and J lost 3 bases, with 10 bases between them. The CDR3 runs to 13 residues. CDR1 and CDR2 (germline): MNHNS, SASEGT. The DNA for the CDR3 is TGTGCCAGCAGTTTTATGGGGTACACTGAAGCTTTCTTT. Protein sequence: CASSFMGYTEAFF.

The CDR3 DNA sequence: TGTGCCAGCAGCGTAGGGGCCGGGACTAGCGGGATTAATGAGCAGTTCTTC. It is translated as CASSVGAGTSGINEQFF. V is TRBV9 and J is TRBJ2-1; 13 bases map to TRBD2. The CDR3 contains 17 residues. CDR1 SGDLS and CDR2 YYNGEE come from the germline V gene. Unmatched junction bases numbered 7, after V lost 0 bases and J lost 7 bases.

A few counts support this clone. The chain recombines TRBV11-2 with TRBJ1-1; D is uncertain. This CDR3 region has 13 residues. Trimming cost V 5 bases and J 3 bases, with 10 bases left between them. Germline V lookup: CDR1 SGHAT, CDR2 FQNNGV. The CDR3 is CASSPSSYTEAFF. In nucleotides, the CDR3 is TGTGCCAGCAGCCCAAGCAGCTACACTGAAGCTTTCTTT.

The CDR3 region is CASSLGPGGEQYV. DNA of the CDR3: TGTGCCAGCTCACTGGGTCCCGGGGGCGAGCAGTACGTC. This rearrangement joins TRBV18 to TRBJ2-7, with a possible D match to TRBD2 (6 bases). This CDR3 comprises 13 residues. The V gene lost 4 bases and the J gene lost 6 bases, with 13 bases spanning the gap. Germline lookup yields CDR1 KGHSH and CDR2 LQKENI.

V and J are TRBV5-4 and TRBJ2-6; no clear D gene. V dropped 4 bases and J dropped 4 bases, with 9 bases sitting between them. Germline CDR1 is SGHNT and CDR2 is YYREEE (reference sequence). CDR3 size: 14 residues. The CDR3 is CASSPKRGANVLTF. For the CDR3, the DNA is TGTGCCAGCAGCCCCAAAAGGGGGGCCAACGTCCTGACTTTC.

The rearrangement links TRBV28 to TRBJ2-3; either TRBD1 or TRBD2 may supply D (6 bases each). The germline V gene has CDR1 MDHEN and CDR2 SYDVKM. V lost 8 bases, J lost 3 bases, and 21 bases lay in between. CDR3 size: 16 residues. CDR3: CASPPWGADGTDTQYF. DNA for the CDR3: TGTGCCAGCCCCCCCTGGGGGGCGGACGGTACAGATACGCAGTATTTT.

CDR3 sequence reads: CASSTRIEKLFF. The CDR3 DNA reads TGTGCCAGTAGTACCCGTATTGAAAAACTGTTTTTT. This chain joins TRBV19 and TRBJ1-4; D gene unclear. The V gene lost 4 bases and the J gene lost 7 bases, with 7 bases spanning the gap. This CDR3 comprises 12 residues. Germline V gives CDR1 LNHDA, CDR2 SQIVND (reference sequence).

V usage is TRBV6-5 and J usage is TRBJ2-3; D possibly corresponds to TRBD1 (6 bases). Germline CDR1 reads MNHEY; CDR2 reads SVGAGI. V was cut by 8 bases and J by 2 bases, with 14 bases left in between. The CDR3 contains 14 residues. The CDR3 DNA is TGTGCCAGCGCCCGGGACACCGACACAGATACGCAGTATTTT. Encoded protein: CASARDTDTDTQYF.

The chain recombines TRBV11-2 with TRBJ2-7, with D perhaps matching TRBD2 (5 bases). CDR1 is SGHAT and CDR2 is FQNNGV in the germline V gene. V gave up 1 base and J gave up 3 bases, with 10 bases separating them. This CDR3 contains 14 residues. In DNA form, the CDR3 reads TGTGCCAGCAGCTTAGTCGGAAGCGGCTACGAGCAGTACTTC. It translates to CASSLVGSGYEQYF.

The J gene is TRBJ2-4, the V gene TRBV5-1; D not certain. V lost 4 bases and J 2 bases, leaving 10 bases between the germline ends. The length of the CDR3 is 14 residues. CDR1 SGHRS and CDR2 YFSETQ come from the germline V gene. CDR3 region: CASSNTDTKNIQYF. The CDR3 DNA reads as TGCGCCAGCAGCAATACAGATACCAAAAACATTCAGTACTTC.

The CDR3: CAWSVLEEGYTF. CDR3 nucleotides: TGTGCCTGGAGTGTACTTGAGGAGGGCTACACCTTC. This chain uses TRBV30 with TRBJ1-2; D is unclear. V dropped 0 bases and J dropped 8 bases, with 10 bases sitting between them. CDR1 and CDR2 from the germline V gene are GTSNPN and SVGIG (reference sequence). The CDR3 contains 12 residues.

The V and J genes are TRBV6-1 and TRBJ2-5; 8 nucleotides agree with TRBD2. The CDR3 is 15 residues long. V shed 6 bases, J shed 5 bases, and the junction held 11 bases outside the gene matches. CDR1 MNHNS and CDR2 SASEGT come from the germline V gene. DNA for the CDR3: TGTGCCAGCAGCCCGGGTGGCGCGGGAGGCGAGACCCAGTACTTC. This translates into CASSPGGAGGETQYF.

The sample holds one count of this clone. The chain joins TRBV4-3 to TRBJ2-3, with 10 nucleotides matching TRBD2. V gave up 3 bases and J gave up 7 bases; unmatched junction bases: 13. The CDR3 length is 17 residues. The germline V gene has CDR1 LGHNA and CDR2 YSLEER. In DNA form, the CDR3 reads TGCGCCAGCAGCCAGGGGTCCGGGACTAGCGTCATGAATACGCAGTATTTT. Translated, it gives CASSQGSGTSVMNTQYF.

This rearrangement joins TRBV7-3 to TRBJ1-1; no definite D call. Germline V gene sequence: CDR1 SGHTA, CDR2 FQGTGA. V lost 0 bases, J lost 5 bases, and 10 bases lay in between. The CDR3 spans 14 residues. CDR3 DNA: TGTGCCAGCAGCTTAACGGGAACGATGACTGAAGCTTTCTTT. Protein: CASSLTGTMTEAFF.

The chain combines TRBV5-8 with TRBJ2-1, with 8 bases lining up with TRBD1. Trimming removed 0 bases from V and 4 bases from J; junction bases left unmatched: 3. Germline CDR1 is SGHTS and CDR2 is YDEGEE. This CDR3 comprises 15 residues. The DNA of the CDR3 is TGTGCCAGCAGCTTGGGGACAGGGTTATACAATGAGCAGTTCTTC. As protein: CASSLGTGLYNEQFF.

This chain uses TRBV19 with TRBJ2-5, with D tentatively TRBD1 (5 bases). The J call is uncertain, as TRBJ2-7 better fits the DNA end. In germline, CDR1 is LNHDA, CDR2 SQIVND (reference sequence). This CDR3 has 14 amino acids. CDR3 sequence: CASSMLGRDYEQYF. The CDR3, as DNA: TGTGCCAGTAGTATGTTAGGCAGGGACTACGAGCAGTACTTC.

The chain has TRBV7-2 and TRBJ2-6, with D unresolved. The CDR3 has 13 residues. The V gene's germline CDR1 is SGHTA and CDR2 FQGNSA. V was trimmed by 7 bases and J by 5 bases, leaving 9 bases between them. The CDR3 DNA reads TGTGCCAGCACCCCACCGCGGGCCAACGTCCTGACTTTC. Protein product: CASTPPRANVLTF.